Listed here are 27 T cell receptor beta chains from one sample, sequenced in a study of blood T cell repertoires in COVID-19. Libraries were prepared by immunoSEQ multiplex PCR; TCRdb keeps only in-frame clonotypes and omits some of them. The data show more than 300,000 clones, around 88% seen once. Source material: peripheral blood. These receptors came from a woman between 50 and 59 years old with acute or convalescent COVID-19.

The chain is built from TRBV3-1 (or the pseudogene TRBV3-2) and TRBJ2-2; no firm D call. Germline V gene data show CDR1 as LGHDT and CDR2 as YNNKEL (reference sequence). The CDR3 has 12 amino acids. The ends were cut back, 2 bases at V and 6 bases at J, with 4 bases in the middle. The CDR3 reads CASSQSAGELFF. The DNA for the CDR3 is TGTGCCAGCAGCCAATCGGCCGGGGAGCTGTTTTTT.

The rearrangement joins TRBV30 to TRBJ2-3, with 7 bases that match TRBD2. Per the germline V gene, CDR1 is GTSNPN and CDR2 is SVGIG (reference sequence). This CDR3 spans 14 amino acids. J was trimmed by 3 bases and V by 2 bases; bases with no gene match: 5. The CDR3 is CAWSKREGTDTQYF. CDR3 DNA sequence: TGTGCCTGGAGTAAGAGGGAGGGGACAGATACGCAGTATTTT.

The DNA for the CDR3 is TGTGCCAGCTCACGAGGACTAGTGAGCAATGAGCAGTTCTTC. This sequence encodes CASSRGLVSNEQFF. The chain carries TRBV18 and TRBJ2-1, with TRBD2 identical over 7 bases. This CDR3 contains 14 residues. Germline V lookup: CDR1 KGHSH, CDR2 LQKENI. Trimming cost V 4 bases and J 6 bases; bases outside gene matches: 6.

The V and J genes are TRBV12-3 or TRBV12-4 and TRBJ2-3, with a possible D match to TRBD1 (6 bases). The CDR3 is 12 amino acids. The V and J ends lost 7 bases and 1 base respectively, with 6 bases between them. DNA of the CDR3: TGTGCCAGCAAGGGGGGCACAGATACGCAGTATTTT. Translated, it gives CASKGGTDTQYF.

The genes are TRBV19 and TRBJ2-3; D remains ambiguous. The CDR3 loop spans 15 amino acids. V gave up 3 bases and J gave up 1 base, with 11 bases separating them. Germline V gene lookup returns CDR1 LNHDA and CDR2 SQIVND (reference sequence). The CDR3 DNA sequence: TGTGCCAGTAGTATTCGAACAGCTGGCACAGATACGCAGTATTTT. Its protein product is CASSIRTAGTDTQYF.

CDR3 nucleotides: TGTGCCAGCAGCCTCGACCCCTGGGCTGGCTACACCTTC. It yields the protein CASSLDPWAGYTF. The rearrangement links TRBV7-2 to TRBJ1-2; D not certain. V was pared by 5 bases and J by 7 bases, with 14 bases between. This CDR3 contains 13 residues. CDR1 and CDR2 (germline): SGHTA, FQGNSA. Variable domain in full (rest from reference TRBV7-2 and TRBJ1-2): GAGVSQSPSNKVTEKGKDVELRCDPISGHTALYWYRQSLGQGLEFLIYFQGNSAPDKSGLPSDRFSAERTGGSVSTLTIQRTQQEDSAVYLCASSLDPWAGYTFGSGTRLTVV.

The chain carries TRBV5-6 and TRBJ2-2; the D gene is possibly TRBD1 (6 bases). This CDR3 has 14 amino acids. Trimming shortened V by 4 bases and J by 6 bases, and 13 bases separated the two germline ends. Germline V lookup: CDR1 SGHDT, CDR2 YYEEEE. The CDR3 DNA reads as TGTGCCAGCAGCCTAGGGGGTTTACCCGGGGAGCTGTTTTTT. Translated: CASSLGGLPGELFF.

The rearrangement joins TRBV30 to TRBJ2-2; possible D gene TRBD1, 6 bases. CDR1 and CDR2 (germline): GTSNPN, SVGIG (reference sequence). Trimming left V 4 bases short and J 2 bases short, with 8 bases between. This CDR3 contains 13 residues. CDR3 residues: CAWTQGNTGELFF. The CDR3 DNA is TGTGCCTGGACACAGGGAAACACCGGGGAGCTGTTTTTT. The variable domain in full, completed from reference TRBV30 and TRBJ2-2, reads SQTIHQWPATLVQPVGSPLSLECTVEGTSNPNLYWYRQAAGRGLQLLFYSVGIGQISSEVPQNLSASRPQDRQFILSSKKLLLSDSGFYLCAWTQGNTGELFFGEGSRLTVL.

The J gene is TRBJ2-3, the V gene TRBV9, with 8 bases matching TRBD1. Trimming cost V 3 bases and J 3 bases; bases outside gene matches: 3. Germline CDR1 SGDLS, CDR2 YYNGEE. The CDR3 consists of 14 residues. In nucleotides, the CDR3 is TGTGCCAGCAGCGGGACAGGGAGTACAGATACGCAGTATTTT. The encoded protein is CASSGTGSTDTQYF.

The chain is built from TRBV7-8 and TRBJ1-3; D remains ambiguous. CDR3 length equals 17 residues. The V gene lost 3 bases and the J gene lost 1 base, with 16 bases spanning the gap. The V gene's germline CDR1 is SGHVS and CDR2 FQNEAQ. The CDR3 DNA reads as TGTGCCAGCAGCTTCTCCAGTGGTCCGTTATCTGGAAACACCATATATTTT. Amino acid sequence: CASSFSSGPLSGNTIYF.

V is TRBV19 and J is TRBJ1-2; perhaps TRBD1 as D (6 bases). The V end lost 3 bases, the J end lost 8 bases, and 13 bases lay between the germline ends. The length of the CDR3 is 13 residues. CDR1 is LNHDA, CDR2 SQIVND, per germline (reference sequence). The CDR3 is CASSIVGTQGYTF. CDR3 sequence (DNA): TGTGCCAGTAGTATTGTGGGGACACAAGGCTACACCTTC.

J is TRBJ1-3 and V is TRBV7-2, with a possible D match to TRBD1 (6 bases). Trimming cost V 5 bases and J 2 bases, with 13 bases left between them. Germline V CDR1 and CDR2: SGHTA, FQGNSA. This CDR3 is built from 15 residues. The CDR3 DNA sequence: TGTGCCAGCAGCCAAAACAGGGTCCCTGGAAACACCATATATTTT. Translated, it gives CASSQNRVPGNTIYF.

This sequence joins TRBV10-1 and TRBJ2-3; possibly TRBD2 for D (6 bases). Trimming removed 0 bases from V and 9 bases from J, with 7 bases in between. Germline V gene data show CDR1 as WNHNN and CDR2 as SYGVQD (reference sequence). This CDR3 region has 12 residues. The CDR3 sequence is CASSESGRTQYF. As DNA, the CDR3 is TGCGCCAGCAGTGAGTCGGGGAGGACGCAGTATTTT.

This chain joins TRBV24-1 and TRBJ2-1; 11 bases align to TRBD2. The V and J ends lost 4 bases and 4 bases, in that order; junction bases with no gene match: 5. Germline lookup yields CDR1 KGHDR and CDR2 SFDVKD. The CDR3 has 16 amino acids. The CDR3: CATSDPSSGGYNEQFF. CDR3 nucleotides: TGTGCCACCAGTGACCCTTCTAGCGGGGGGTACAATGAGCAGTTCTTC.

V gene TRBV30 combines with J gene TRBJ2-7, with 8 positions matching TRBD2. Unmatched junction bases numbered 8, after V lost 5 bases and J lost 11 bases. The CDR3 length is 11 residues. Germline V gene lookup returns CDR1 GTSNPN and CDR2 SVGIG (reference sequence). This CDR3 reads CAWAGAGGEYF. The CDR3 bases are TGTGCCTGGGCCGGGGCGGGGGGCGAGTACTTC.

The chain is built from TRBV4-1 and TRBJ2-1; TRBD1 might be the D (5 bases). The CDR3 consists of 14 residues. V was clipped by 0 bases and J by 4 bases, with 7 bases between them. Germline CDR1 is MGHRA and CDR2 is YSYEKL. The CDR3 protein is CASSQDRQYNEQFF. As DNA, the CDR3 is TGCGCCAGCAGCCAAGACCGACAGTACAATGAGCAGTTCTTC.

This sequence joins TRBV20-1 and TRBJ1-2, with D possibly TRBD1 on 5 matching bases. The CDR3 sequence is 11 residues long. Germline CDR1 and CDR2: DFQATT and SNEGSKA (reference sequence). CDR3 nucleotides: TGCAGCCCTAGGGGCCCTTATGGCTACACCTTC. This codes for CSPRGPYGYTF.

The rearrangement links TRBV11-2 to TRBJ1-3; D is possibly TRBD1 (5 bases). CDR1 is SGHAT, CDR2 FQNNGV, per germline. This CDR3 has 16 residues. V dropped 0 bases and J dropped 4 bases, with 13 bases sitting between them. CDR3 protein: CASSLDPGFRGNTIYF. CDR3 bases: TGTGCCAGCAGCTTAGATCCAGGGTTTCGAGGAAACACCATATATTTT.

The CDR3 loop is CASSLGRTQGAYEQYF. CDR3 nucleotide sequence: TGTGCCAGCAGCTTAGGCCGGACGCAGGGCGCCTACGAGCAGTACTTC. The chain has TRBV11-1 and TRBJ2-7; a possible D gene is TRBD1 (5 bases). This CDR3 is built from 16 residues. V lost 1 base to trimming and J lost 2 bases, with 15 bases between them. CDR1 and CDR2 (germline): SGHAT, FQDESV (reference sequence).

This sequence joins TRBV9 and TRBJ1-5; D gene unclear. This CDR3 region has 15 residues. Germline CDR1 SGDLS, CDR2 YYNGEE. V lost 3 bases and J 1 base, leaving 11 bases between the germline ends. The CDR3 sequence is CASSAMGGSNQPQHF. In nucleotides, the CDR3 is TGTGCCAGCAGCGCGATGGGAGGGAGCAATCAGCCCCAGCATTTT.

This sequence joins TRBV15 and TRBJ2-2; 8 bases match TRBD1. Germline V gene lookup returns CDR1 LNHNV and CDR2 YYDKDF (reference sequence). Unmatched junction bases numbered 6, after V lost 9 bases and J lost 3 bases. The CDR3 runs 14 residues. The CDR3 coding sequence is TGTGCCACTAAAGCAGGGGGCGACACCGGGGAGCTGTTTTTT. This sequence encodes CATKAGGDTGELFF. The full variable domain, completed using reference TRBV15 and TRBJ2-2, is DAMVIQNPRYQVTQFGKPVTLSCSQTLNHNVMYWYQQKSSQAPKLLFHYYDKDFNNEADTPDNFQSRRPNTSFCFLDIRSPGLGDTAMYLCATKAGGDTGELFFGEGSRLTVL.

The chain uses TRBV7-2 and TRBJ2-7, with D perhaps TRBD2 (5 bases). Germline CDR1 is SGHTA and CDR2 is FQGNSA. Trimming removed 2 bases at V and 4 bases at J, with 12 bases between. This CDR3 contains 14 residues. The DNA of the CDR3 is TGTGCCAGCAGCTTAACTAGGGATCTATACGAGCAGTACTTC. This gives the protein CASSLTRDLYEQYF.

The CDR3: CASSPEGLLEHEQFF. The CDR3 coding sequence is TGTGCCAGCAGTCCGGAGGGCCTTCTGGAGCATGAGCAGTTCTTC. The V gene is TRBV6-2 or TRBV6-3, the J gene TRBJ2-1; TRBD2 might be the D (6 bases). CDR3 size: 15 residues. From germline, CDR1 is MNHEY and CDR2 SVGEGT. V lost 5 bases and J 8 bases, leaving 19 bases between the germline ends.

The gene calls are TRBV4-2 and TRBJ2-3; a weak D match, TRBD2 (5 bases). V shed 6 bases and J shed 2 bases, with 12 bases lying between them. The germline V gene encodes CDR1 LGHNA and CDR2 YNFKEQ. The CDR3 runs to 14 residues. The CDR3 here is CASRDPGSTDTQYF. CDR3 nucleotide sequence: TGTGCCAGCAGAGACCCGGGATCCACAGATACGCAGTATTTT.

The V and J genes are TRBV7-2 and TRBJ1-2, with 8 positions matching TRBD1. The V and J ends lost 4 bases and 7 bases, in that order; junction bases with no gene match: 8. CDR1 is SGHTA and CDR2 is FQGNSA in the germline V gene. The CDR3 length is 14 residues. As DNA, the CDR3 is TGTGCCAGCAGCTCATCAACAGGGGGAGGTGGCTACACCTTC. It specifies CASSSSTGGGGYTF.

The J gene is TRBJ1-2, the V gene TRBV5-5; 10 bases line up with TRBD1. Germline loops: CDR1 SGHKS, CDR2 YYEKEE (reference sequence). The V and J ends lost 6 bases and 8 bases, in that order; junction bases with no gene match: 7. The CDR3 spans 13 residues. The CDR3 DNA is TGTGCCAGCACCGTTGACAGGGGGCGAGGCTACACCTTC. Its translation is CASTVDRGRGYTF. The entire variable domain, with the rest obtained from reference TRBV5-5 and TRBJ1-2, is as follows: DAGVTQSPTHLIKTRGQQVTLRCSPISGHKSVSWYQQVLGQGPQFIFQYYEKEERGRGNFPDRFSARQFPNYSSELNVNALLLGDSALYLCASTVDRGRGYTFGSGTRLTVV.

V usage is TRBV7-9 and J usage is TRBJ2-1; 7 bases line up with TRBD2. The junction had 5 bases not matched to a gene; V was cut back by 2 bases and J by 7 bases. This CDR3 contains 14 residues. Germline values: CDR1 SEHNR, CDR2 FQNEAQ (reference sequence). The CDR3 here is CASSLSREFNEQFF. CDR3 nucleotides: TGTGCCAGCAGCTTATCGCGGGAGTTTAATGAGCAGTTCTTC.